The sample holds many counts of the clone carrying this T cell receptor (beta chain). Its antigen remains unknown. Documented time point: sample taken at primary tumor resection. More than 70 TRACERx patients with early, untreated non-small cell lung cancer donated samples. TCR cDNA molecules each carried a unique molecular identifier. Via MiXCR, TCRdb re-called the 5' RACE reads, giving one row per CDR3 protein. This sample has about 80,000 distinct CDR3 sequences, with 8% found just once. Trimming cost V 5 bases and J 0 bases, with 11 bases left between them. CDR1 is LNHDA, CDR2 SQIVND, per germline (reference sequence). CDR3 length: 15 residues. The data originate from a study of spatial heterogeneity in lung cancer. Study-wide findings and caveats: Ubiquitous expanded tumor TCRs showed up in blood more at resection than follow-up.

The TCR comes from a male donor with early-stage non-small cell lung cancer. This material consisted of PBMCs, taken at surgery. V usage is TRBV19 and J usage is TRBJ2-1; no reliable D call. CDR3 sequence (DNA): TGTGCCAGTAGTCCCGCGGTCAGCTCCTACAATGAGCAGTTCTTC. Its translation: CASSPAVSSYNEQFF. The whole variable domain, filled in from reference TRBV19 and TRBJ2-1, reads DGGITQSPKYLFRKEGQNVTLSCEQNLNHDAMYWYRQDPGQGLRLIYYSQIVNDFQKGDIAEGYSVSREKKESFPLTVTSAQKNPTAFYLCASSPAVSSYNEQFFGPGTRLTVL.